This is a list of T cell receptor beta chains from one sample in a study of cytotoxic CD8 clonotypes in ibrutinib-treated CLL. This table comes from immunoSEQ multiplex PCR, and its TCRdb copy is limited to in-frame clones, with some not included. The table has 60,000 to 75,000 clones, about nine tenths seen once; the top ten hold 3% to 3.5%. The material sequenced was PBMCs, taken after 12 months of ibrutinib treatment. Receptor source: a human donor with chronic lymphocytic leukemia. Both conserved end residues are part of each CDR3. Not every row has a clone size; where given, it reads once, few, many or a size class.

V	size	CDR3
TRBV7-6	NA	CASSANRGRSYEQYF
TRBV18	NA	CASSLEHQPQHF
TRBV19	once	CASVRQSSYTEAFF
TRBV21-1	NA	CASSRQGRKNIQYF
TRBV5-1	NA	CASSFRLAGSYEQYF
TRBV6-5	NA	CASSYFSSSLTYEQYF
TRBV6-1	NA	CASRRMGDTYEQYF
TRBV6-1	NA	CASSEVGRATDTQYF
TRBV7-6	NA	CASSSTGTQLDTEAFF
TRBV9	NA	CASSTLTGGYEQYF
TRBV30	NA	CAWSSTRDIQYF
TRBV5-5	NA	CASSLGARMNTEAFF
TRBV29-1	NA	CSGGENTEAFF
TRBV30	NA	CAWSYGLAGLADTQYF
TRBV7-9	NA	CASSLGPSGRAGTQYF
TRBV5-5	once	CASRLDSTFRSYEQYF
TRBV5-1	NA	CASSLEARKNTEAFF
TRBV5-1	NA	CASSLAGWNTEAFF